The sequence of this T cell receptor (beta chain) was determined in a study of blood T cell repertoires in COVID-19. This CDR3 is built from 15 residues. V was shortened by 0 bases and J by 4 bases, with 13 bases between the two germline ends. Germline V gene data show CDR1 as SGHRS and CDR2 as YFSETQ. This clone has a single count. In the authors' workflow: The assay estimated nucleated cells by amplifying reference gene primers. TCRdb's copy holds only in-frame clones and misses some; the assay was immunoSEQ multiplex PCR. The V and J calls and clone size come from that table; D and trimming were worked out from the DNA. The repertoire consists of 70,000 to 100,000 clones, with approximately 86% occurring once and the leading ten covering about 1.2%.

This rearrangement joins TRBV5-1 to TRBJ2-5; D may be TRBD2 (6 bases). The sequenced sample consisted of peripheral blood. This clonotype was obtained from a man aged 80 or over with active or convalescent COVID-19. The DNA of the CDR3 is TGCGCCAGCAGCTTGGCGGGGGTCGGATCAGAGACCCAGTACTTC. Protein sequence: CASSLAGVGSETQYF.